The T cell receptor (beta chain) under discussion was sequenced for a study of cytomegalovirus exposure and HLA in healthy donors. Study information: In a later analysis, the roughly 120 validation repertoires were reported to have used the same platform as the 650 to 800 first-cohort repertoires. Regarding the study as a whole: Reports indicated that the classifier achieved high specificity and sensitivity in diagnosing cytomegalovirus status. Three CMV-associated chains proved CMV antigen-specific in vitro.

It was the approximately 130-subject validation cohort, separate from the roughly 700-subject first cohort, to which the donors belonged. From germline, CDR1 is SGHAT and CDR2 FQNNGV. CDR3 length: 15 residues. Trimming cost V 0 bases and J 6 bases; bases outside gene matches: 7. Libraries were prepared by immunoSEQ multiplex PCR; TCRdb keeps only in-frame clonotypes and omits some of them. The repertoire holds about 72,000 clones, with approximately 94% as singletons. Concerning this clone itself: The target antigen is unknown.

This rearrangement joins TRBV11-2 to TRBJ2-7, with TRBD1 identical over 8 bases. The material sequenced was PBMCs. The receptor was derived from a woman under 30 in good health and CMV-seronegative. For the CDR3, the DNA is TGTGCCAGCAGCTTAGATTACAGGGGGAGCTCCGAGCAGTACTTC. Amino acids: CASSLDYRGSSEQYF.